A selection of T cell receptor beta chains follows, all from one sample in a study of blood T cell repertoires in COVID-19. Sequencing was performed with immunoSEQ multiplex PCR; in TCRdb, only in-frame clones are kept and a portion is missing. The sample consists of some 530,000 clones, approximately 85% of them appearing once. Source material: peripheral blood. The source of these receptors is a human donor in a cohort sampled during active COVID-19. The CDR3 runs from the conserved cysteine through the conserved F or W. The D gene is left open where the match is weak. A clone size is listed for some rows: how often the clone was seen (once, few, many), or a class if it is expanded.

TRBV10-1,TRBJ2-2,-,once,TGCGCCAGCAGTGAAGTCGCAGGCGGGGAGCTGTTTTTT,CASSEVAGGELFF
TRBV21-1,TRBJ2-7,-,-,TGTGCCAGCAGCAAAGTTTGTGGGCACGAGCAGTACTTC,CASSKVCGHEQYF
TRBV2,TRBJ2-7,-,-,TGTGCCAGCAGTGAGGGGCTGGTGGTCTCCGAGCAGTACTTC,CASSEGLVVSEQYF
TRBV5-4,TRBJ2-3,TRBD1,-,TGTGCCAGCAGCCGGGGACAGACCTATACTAGCACAGATACGCAGTATTTT,CASSRGQTYTSTDTQYF
TRBV5-1,TRBJ1-2,-,few,TGCGCCAGCAGCCCGGACAGCTTATATGGCTACACCTTC,CASSPDSLYGYTF
TRBV6-5,TRBJ1-1,-,few,TGTGCCAGCAGTTTGGACATTAGTTTTGAAGCTTTCTTT,CASSLDISFEAFF
TRBV5-4,TRBJ2-5,-,-,TGTGCCAGCAGCTTATGGAGTCAAGAGACCCAGTACTTC,CASSLWSQETQYF
TRBV5-1,TRBJ1-1,-,-,TGCGCCAGCAGCTTTCCGGGGATGAACACTGAAGCTTTCTTT,CASSFPGMNTEAFF
TRBV18,TRBJ2-7,TRBD1,-,TGTGCCAGCTCCACGGGGACAGGAGCCTACGAGCAGTACTTC,CASSTGTGAYEQYF
TRBV7-2,TRBJ2-5,TRBD1,-,TGTGCCAGCAGCTCGGATGGGACAGTCTTGGAGACCCAGTACTTC,CASSSDGTVLETQYF
TRBV30,TRBJ1-3,-,-,TGTGCCTGGGACGGCTCTGGAAACACCATATATTTT,CAWDGSGNTIYF
TRBV10-3,TRBJ1-2,-,-,TGTGCCATCAGGCCCGGCCCAAGCGACTATGGCTACACCTTC,CAIRPGPSDYGYTF
TRBV7-2,TRBJ2-1,TRBD2,-,TGTGCCAGCAGCTTAGATTTAGCGGGAGGGATAAATGAGCAGTTCTTC,CASSLDLAGGINEQFF
TRBV6-2/TRBV6-3,TRBJ1-1,TRBD1,-,TGTGCCAGCAGTTTCGGACAGGGGGCGACTGAAGCTTTCTTT,CASSFGQGATEAFF
TRBV27,TRBJ1-1,-,-,TGTGCCAGCAGTCCACGAGGGTACACTGAAGCTTTCTTT,CASSPRGYTEAFF
TRBV21-1,TRBJ2-2,-,-,TGTGCCAGCAGCAAAGCCAGCGGGGAGTTTACCGGGGAGCTGTTTTTT,CASSKASGEFTGELFF
TRBV7-8,TRBJ2-5,TRBD1,-,TGTGCCAGCAGCCTGAGGGACAGAAAAGAGACCCAGTACTTC,CASSLRDRKETQYF
TRBV7-9,TRBJ2-5,TRBD2,-,TGTGCCAGCAGCTTGGGACTAGCGGGGGAGACCCAGTACTTC,CASSLGLAGETQYF
TRBV5-1,TRBJ2-1,TRBD2,-,TGCGCCAGCAGCGTCGGACTAGCGGGAGGCTCTCGTATCTACAATGAGCAGTTCTTC,CASSVGLAGGSRIYNEQFF
TRBV4-1,TRBJ1-6,-,few,TGCGCCAGCAGCCAAGATTTACGAGTCCGTGCGGATTCACCCCTCCACTTT,CASSQDLRVRADSPLHF
TRBV27,TRBJ2-7,-,-,TGTGCCAGCACCCCGGCTACCACGGGAAAGTACGAGCAGTACTTC,CASTPATTGKYEQYF